This T cell receptor beta chain came from a study of T-cell memory formation after mild COVID-19 (dated by TCRdb to the early 2020s). Study-wide context: TCR sequence clusters from the two donors were largely donor specific. The cohort comprised two young, previously healthy adult volunteers, one female and one male. Longitudinal TCRalpha and TCRbeta repertoire sequencing tracked T-cell clones expanding and contracting after mild COVID-19 in a couple of donors. The paper as a whole reports these results and caveats: Contracting CD4+ clones appeared mostly in the CM and EM memory subsets, whereas CD8+ clones were enriched in EMRA. Only a couple of mild cases were covered in the study, and larger cohorts including severe cases with pre-infection samples were considered necessary. The detection of some responding clones in pre-infection memory suggests that pre-existing cross-reactive memory T cells joined the SARS-CoV-2 response. SARS-CoV-2 specificity of the second-wave clones peaking on day 37 was not confirmed. From day 15 to 85, contracting clones showed balanced CD4/CD8 phenotypes, whereas a second wave of clones that expanded from day 15 to 37 leaned towards CD4+.

This clonotype was seen a few times. Its cognate antigen has yet to be identified. Base quality data are lacking; no much larger clone is found one base away. Ficoll-Paque density gradient centrifugation was used to isolate PBMCs. TCRdb records Illumina NovaSeq 6000 as the sequencer. Using 5'RACE with constant-segment primers, TCRalpha and TCRbeta cDNA libraries were constructed, with sample barcodes and unique molecular identifiers added in the process. Trizol reagent was used to extract RNA from every sample. Libraries were amplified in two PCR steps, with a second sample barcode and Illumina TruSeq adapters added in the second step. The libraries were sequenced on an Illumina NovaSeq using 2 x 150 bp paired-end reads. The published analysis was carried out like this. The reads were demultiplexed and collapsed into UMI-guided consensus sequences using migec v1.2.7. With mixcr v2.1.11, UMI consensuses were aligned to TRA and TRB V and J templates and assembled into clonotypes. Expanded or contracted clonotypes were those called significant by both edgeR and NoisET, with noise models trained on biological replicates. For edgeR calls, the thresholds were a false discovery rate-adjusted p below 0.01 and a log2 fold-change of 1. As an exploratory analysis of dynamics, max-normalized trajectories of the 1000 most abundant clonotypes were examined by PCA with hierarchical clustering. Separately sequenced CD4+ and CD8+ repertoires were used to assign the CD4 or CD8 phenotype of responding clones. TCRdb cleaned the public reads at Q25 with fastp, built clones with MiXCR and kept in-frame beta chains. A single entry per CDR3 protein holds the most common genes and DNA from its merged rows. The V and J calls come from TCRdb's annotation, not from the publication. The sample table contains 250,000 to 300,000 distinct CDR3 sequences; only one count was recorded for 15% to 20% of them. The top ten hold roughly 23% of the sample.

The CDR3 runs 12 amino acids, cysteine and phenylalanine included. The read is trimmed to its CDR3 DNA, 36 bases read in frame from base 1. CDR1 and CDR2 (SGHRS, YFSETQ) derive from the germline V gene. The germline ends are 6 bases apart after V is trimmed by 5 bases and J by 6 bases. The source of this sequence is a man younger than 35 who had mild COVID-19 (a few samples of this study predate the infection). The sample titles of this study are shuffled in the database, so cell type and time point are left out; the donor was told from shared clones. The V and J genes are TRBV5-1 and TRBJ1-6; the D gene identity is not certain. The sample was PBMCs or a T cell subset sorted from them (not recorded which). The base sequence is TGCGCCAGCAGGGGGAGTAATTCACCCCTCCACTTT. This gives the protein CASRGSNSPLHF.